The 3 T cell receptor beta chains below all came from one sample that was sequenced in a study of shared clonotypes between healthy human individuals. The assay was immunoSEQ multiplex PCR, and TCRdb's table has in-frame clones only and misses some. The sample records 2 million to 2.5 million clones, approximately 90% being singletons. Sequenced: naive CD4+ T cells from PBMCs. Subset here: CD45RA+ positively selected. These receptors were collected from a man aged 18 to 30 in good health. Some clones in this sample may be carry-over from other donors' samples.

This clone was observed once. The chain is built from TRBV6-5 and TRBJ2-2, with D perhaps TRBD1 (6 bases). The CDR3 spans 15 residues. CDR1 is MNHEY and CDR2 is SVGAGI in the germline V gene. Trimming removed 5 bases from V and 1 base from J, with 11 bases in between. This CDR3 reads CASSLWTENTGELFF. CDR3 in DNA: TGTGCCAGCAGTCTCTGGACAGAGAACACCGGGGAGCTGTTTTTT.

V and J are TRBV11-2 and TRBJ2-7; TRBD1 aligns across 8 bases. This CDR3 has 14 amino acids. V was pared by 2 bases and J by 5 bases, with 5 bases of the junction left unmatched. Germline loops: CDR1 SGHAT, CDR2 FQNNGV. In DNA form, the CDR3 reads TGTGCCAGCAGCTTATCACAGGGGGTGAACGAGCAGTACTTC. It specifies CASSLSQGVNEQYF.

In DNA form, the CDR3 reads TGTGCCAGCAGTGACATTGGCTCCTACAATGAGCAGTTCTTC. It codes for CASSDIGSYNEQFF. The chain joins TRBV25-1 to TRBJ2-1; D gene ambiguous. The V gene's germline CDR1 is MGHDK and CDR2 SYGVNS. The CDR3 covers 14 residues. Trimming cost V 3 bases and J 0 bases, with 6 bases left between them.